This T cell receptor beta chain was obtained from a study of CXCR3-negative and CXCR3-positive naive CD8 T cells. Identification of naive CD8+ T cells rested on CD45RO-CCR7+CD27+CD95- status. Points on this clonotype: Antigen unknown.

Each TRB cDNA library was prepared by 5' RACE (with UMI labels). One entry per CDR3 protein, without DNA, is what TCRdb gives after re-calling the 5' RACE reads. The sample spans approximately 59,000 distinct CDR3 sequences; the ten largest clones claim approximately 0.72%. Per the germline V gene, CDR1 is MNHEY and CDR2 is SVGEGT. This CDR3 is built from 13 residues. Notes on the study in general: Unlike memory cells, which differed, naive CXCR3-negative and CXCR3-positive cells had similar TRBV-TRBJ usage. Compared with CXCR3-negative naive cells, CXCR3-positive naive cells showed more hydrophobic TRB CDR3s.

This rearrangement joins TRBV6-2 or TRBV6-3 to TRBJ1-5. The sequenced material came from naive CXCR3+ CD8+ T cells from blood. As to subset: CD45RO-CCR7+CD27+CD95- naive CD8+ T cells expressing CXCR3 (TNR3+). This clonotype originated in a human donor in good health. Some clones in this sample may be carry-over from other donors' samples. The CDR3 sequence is CASSSSITQPQHF.